The next 6 T cell receptor beta chains were all read from a single sample in a study of T cell responses to AZD1222 COVID-19 vaccine. This table comes from immunoSEQ multiplex PCR, and its TCRdb copy is limited to in-frame clones, with some not included. The data contain more than 75,000 clones, around nine tenths of them singletons. The specimen was peripheral blood, collected 28 days after the second AZD1222 dose. Receptor source: an adult who received the AZD1222 COVID-19 vaccine.

This sequence joins TRBV6-5 and TRBJ2-3, with D possibly being TRBD1 (6 bases). V was pared by 4 bases and J by 3 bases, with 14 bases between. The CDR3 loop spans 15 amino acids. Germline CDR1 reads MNHEY; CDR2 reads SVGAGI. The CDR3: CASSSGTRGTDTQYF. The CDR3 DNA reads as TGTGCCAGCAGTTCCGGGACAAGGGGGACAGATACGCAGTATTTT.

The chain uses TRBV7-3 and TRBJ2-5, with D possibly being TRBD2 (6 bases). The CDR3 has 13 residues. Germline-derived CDR1 and CDR2 are SGHTA and FQGTGA. Trimming took 1 base from V and 7 from J, leaving 10 bases between them. The CDR3 nucleotides are TGTGCCAGCAGCTTAAATTTGGGGGGGACCCAGTACTTC. This sequence encodes CASSLNLGGTQYF.

The chain links TRBV27 to TRBJ1-1, with D perhaps matching TRBD1 (5 bases). V was shortened by 5 bases and J by 0 bases, with 13 bases between the two germline ends. Per germline, CDR1 MNHEY and CDR2 SMNVEV (reference sequence). The CDR3 is made up of 15 amino acids. In DNA form, the CDR3 reads TGTGCCAGCAGTGCCCGGGACGGATTGAACACTGAAGCTTTCTTT. It yields the protein CASSARDGLNTEAFF.

The CDR3 region has the DNA TGTGCCAGTAGTACAACAGGTGGCGGCTACACCTTC. Translated: CASSTTGGGYTF. This sequence joins TRBV19 and TRBJ1-2; D is possibly TRBD1 (5 bases). Germline CDR1 is LNHDA and CDR2 is SQIVND (reference sequence). This CDR3 contains 12 residues. Trimming took 4 bases from V and 8 from J, leaving 11 bases between them.

This chain links TRBV5-4 with TRBJ2-3; TRBD2 aligns across 11 bases. The CDR3 has 17 residues. Germline V lookup: CDR1 SGHNT, CDR2 YYREEE (reference sequence). Trimming took 6 bases from V and 4 from J; bases not matched to a gene: 13. This CDR3 is CASTRSGGAPGADTQYF. For the CDR3, the DNA is TGTGCCAGCACCCGTAGCGGGGGGGCGCCTGGCGCAGATACGCAGTATTTT.

The chain is built from TRBV5-1 and TRBJ2-2; D tentatively reads TRBD1 or TRBD2 (5 bases each). Trimming shortened V by 5 bases and J by 4 bases, and 18 bases separated the two germline ends. The CDR3 sequence is 16 residues long. From germline, CDR1 is SGHRS and CDR2 YFSETQ. CDR3 nucleotides: TGCGCCAGCAGTCCCGGGGCGACAGTGTCCACCGGGGAGCTGTTTTTT. It codes for CASSPGATVSTGELFF.